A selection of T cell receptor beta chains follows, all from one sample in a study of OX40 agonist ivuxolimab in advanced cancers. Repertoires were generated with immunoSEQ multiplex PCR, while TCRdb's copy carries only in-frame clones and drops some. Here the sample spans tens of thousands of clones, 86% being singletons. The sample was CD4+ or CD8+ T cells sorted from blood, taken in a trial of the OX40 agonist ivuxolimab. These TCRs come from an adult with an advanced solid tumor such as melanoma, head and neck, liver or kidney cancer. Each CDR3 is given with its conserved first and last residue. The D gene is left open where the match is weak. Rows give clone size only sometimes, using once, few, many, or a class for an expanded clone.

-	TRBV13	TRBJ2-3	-	TGTGCCAGCAGCTTAGCGGGGGTTCTCACAGATACGCAGTATTTT	CASSLAGVLTDTQYF
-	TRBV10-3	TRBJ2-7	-	TGTGCCATCAGTGAGTCCAGGGGAACAGGGACCTACTACGAGCAGTACTTC	CAISESRGTGTYYEQYF
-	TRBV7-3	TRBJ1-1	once	TGTGCCAGCAGCTCTCAGGCGAACACTGAAGCTTTCTTT	CASSSQANTEAFF
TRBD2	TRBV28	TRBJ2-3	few	TGTGCCAGCCGATCTAGCGGGGGGGCTGTCACAGATACGCAGTATTTT	CASRSSGGAVTDTQYF
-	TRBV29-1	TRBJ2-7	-	TGCAGCGTTGAAGATCGGGGGGAGCAGTACTTC	CSVEDRGEQYF
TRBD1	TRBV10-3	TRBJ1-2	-	TGTGCCATCAGTGGGGGACAGGGAAGCTCGTCCTATGGCTACACCTTC	CAISGGQGSSSYGYTF
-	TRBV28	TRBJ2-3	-	TGTGCCAGCGTCCGGAGAGGGCAGGGCGGGGATACGCAGTATTTT	CASVRRGQGGDTQYF
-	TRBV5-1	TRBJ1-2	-	TGCGCCAGCAGCTTGGCCGGAACAGGGTTGAGCTATGGCTACACCTTC	CASSLAGTGLSYGYTF
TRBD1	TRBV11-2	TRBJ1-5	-	TGTGCCAGCAGCTCGCCCTGGACAGGGATGAGCAATCAGCCCCAGCATTTT	CASSSPWTGMSNQPQHF
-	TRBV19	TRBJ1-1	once	TGTGCCAGTAGTCCCCACAGGGTCGTAAACACTGAAGCTTTCTTT	CASSPHRVVNTEAFF
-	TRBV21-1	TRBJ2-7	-	TGTGCCGCGCGGGGTACCTACGAGCAGTACTTC	CAARGTYEQYF
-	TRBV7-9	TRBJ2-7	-	TGTGCCAGCAGCGCACCCCGCGGGTCACTAGGGTCCTACGAGCAGTACTTC	CASSAPRGSLGSYEQYF
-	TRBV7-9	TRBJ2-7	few	TGTGCCAGCAGCCCCAGAGGCAGAAGGGAGCAGTACTTC	CASSPRGRREQYF
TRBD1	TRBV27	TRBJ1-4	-	TGTGCCAGCAGCTCGGGGGACAGGCTTAATGAAAAACTGTTTTTT	CASSSGDRLNEKLFF
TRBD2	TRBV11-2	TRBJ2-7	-	TGTGCCAGCAGCTTAGATCTGAAAGCGGGGGTCTACGAGCAGTACTTC	CASSLDLKAGVYEQYF
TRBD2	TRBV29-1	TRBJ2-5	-	TGCAGCGTTGCCCGGCTAGCGGGGGAAGAGACCCAGTACTTC	CSVARLAGEETQYF
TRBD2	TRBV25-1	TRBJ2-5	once	TGTGCCAGCAGTGAATATGGGCGGGGGGGCCATGAGACCCAGTACTTC	CASSEYGRGGHETQYF
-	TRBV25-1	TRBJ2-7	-	TGTGCCTGGGGGGAAACAGGGACGAGCTCCTACGAGCAGTACTTC	CAWGETGTSSYEQYF
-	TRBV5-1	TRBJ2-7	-	TGCGCCAGCAGGATTCTGGGCTACGAGCAGTACTTC	CASRILGYEQYF
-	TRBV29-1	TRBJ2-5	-	TGCAGCGTCGCACCGGGACACCCACAAGAGACCCAGTACTTC	CSVAPGHPQETQYF
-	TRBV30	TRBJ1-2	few	TGTGCCTGGAGCGGCCATGGAGGATGGAGGAACGGCTACACCTTC	CAWSGHGGWRNGYTF
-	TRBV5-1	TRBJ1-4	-	TGCGCCAGCAGCTTGGCGGGAACTAATGAAAAACTGTTTTTT	CASSLAGTNEKLFF
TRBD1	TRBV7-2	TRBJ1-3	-	TGTGCCAGCAGCTTGGGTCAGGGGGCATCTGGAAACACCATATATTTT	CASSLGQGASGNTIYF
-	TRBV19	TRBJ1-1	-	TGTGCCAGTTGGGGGTTAGGCGCAGGATCCGAAGCTTTCTTT	CASWGLGAGSEAFF
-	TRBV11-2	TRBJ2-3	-	TGTGCCAGCAGCTTCAGGTTTACAGGGCCCACTAGCACAGATACGCAGTATTTT	CASSFRFTGPTSTDTQYF
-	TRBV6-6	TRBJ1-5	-	TGTGCCAGCAGTTACGCAGGCGATAGCAATCAGCCCCAGCATTTT	CASSYAGDSNQPQHF
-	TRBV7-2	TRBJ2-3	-	TGTGCCAGCAGCTTAGCCCGTCTAGCAGGGGATACGCAGTATTTT	CASSLARLAGDTQYF
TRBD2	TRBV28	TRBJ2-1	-	TGTGCCAGCAGTAAAACTAGCGGGGCGTTTCCTGGGTTCTTC	CASSKTSGAFPGFF
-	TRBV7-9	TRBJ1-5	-	TGTGCCAGCAGCTTATTGATAGGGGGTTCGGATAGCAATCAGCCCCAGCATTTT	CASSLLIGGSDSNQPQHF
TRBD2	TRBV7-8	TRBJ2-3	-	TGTGCCTCAAGCGGGGGGGCAGGGGTGACGCAGTATTTT	CASSGGAGVTQYF
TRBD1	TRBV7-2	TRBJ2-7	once	TGTGCCAGCAGCTCGCTGGACAGGGTTAACTACGAGCAGTACTTC	CASSSLDRVNYEQYF
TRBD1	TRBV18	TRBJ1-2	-	TGTGCCAGCTCACAGGGGGGACAGGGGAACCGTAACTATGGCTACACCTTC	CASSQGGQGNRNYGYTF
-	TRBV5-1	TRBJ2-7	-	TGCGCCAGCGGGCTGGGGGGGACAGCCTCCTACGAGCAGTACTTC	CASGLGGTASYEQYF
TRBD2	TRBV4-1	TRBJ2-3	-	TGCGCCAGCAGCCAAGATTGGCTAGCGGGGGGGCAAGATACGCAGTATTTT	CASSQDWLAGGQDTQYF
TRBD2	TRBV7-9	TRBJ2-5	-	TGTGCCAGCAGCTTACCTCGGACTAGCGGGATTGAGGAGACCCAGTACTTC	CASSLPRTSGIEETQYF
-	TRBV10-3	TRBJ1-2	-	TGTGCCATCCATAACACCGAGGGTGGGGATGGCTACACCTTC	CAIHNTEGGDGYTF
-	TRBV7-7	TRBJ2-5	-	TGTGCTAGCAGCTTAGACGGCCAAGAGACCCAGTACTTC	CASSLDGQETQYF
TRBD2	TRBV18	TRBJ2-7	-	TGTGCCAGCTCCCCTCGGGGGAGGGATCGGCTCGAGCAGTACTTC	CASSPRGRDRLEQYF
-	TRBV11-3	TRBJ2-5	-	TGTGCCAGCAGCTTCTCGCAGGGGGAGACCCAGTACTTC	CASSFSQGETQYF
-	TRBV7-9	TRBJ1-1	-	TGTGCCAGCAGCCGATACGGTGAAGCTTTCTTT	CASSRYGEAFF
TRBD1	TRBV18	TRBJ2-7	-	TGTGCCAGCTCACCCGATGCAGGGGGCTACGAGCAGTACTTC	CASSPDAGGYEQYF
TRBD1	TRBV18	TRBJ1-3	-	TGTGCCAGCTCCCCGGGACAGTTTTCTGGAAACACCATATATTTT	CASSPGQFSGNTIYF
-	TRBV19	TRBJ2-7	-	TGTGCCAGTAGTGCTACTAGTTCGGCCTACGAGCAGTACTTC	CASSATSSAYEQYF
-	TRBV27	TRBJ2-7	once	TGTGCCAGCAGTTTAACCCCATTTGGGGGGTACGAGCAGTACTTC	CASSLTPFGGYEQYF
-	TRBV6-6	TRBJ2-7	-	TGTGCCAGCAATCAAGCGTCGGGGGACGAGCAGTACTTC	CASNQASGDEQYF
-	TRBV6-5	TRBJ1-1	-	TGTGCCAGCAGCCCCAGGGGTAGGGGAACTGAAGCTTTCTTT	CASSPRGRGTEAFF
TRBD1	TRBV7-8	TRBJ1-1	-	TGTGCCAGCAGCTTTCAGGTGGGAGGGGGACAGGGGACTGAAGCTTTCTTT	CASSFQVGGGQGTEAFF
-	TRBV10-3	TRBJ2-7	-	TGTGCCATCAGTTCCCCCAGCTACGAGCAGTACTTC	CAISSPSYEQYF
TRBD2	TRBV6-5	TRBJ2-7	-	TGTGCCAGCAGTTACGCTGGACTAGCGGGGGGCTACGAGCAGTACTTC	CASSYAGLAGGYEQYF
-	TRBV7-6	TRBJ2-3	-	TGTGCCAGCAGCGCTCGACAGGTTTCCCCAGATACGCAGTATTTT	CASSARQVSPDTQYF
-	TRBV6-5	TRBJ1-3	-	TGTGCCAGCAGCCGGGACTTCAGCTCTGGAAACACCATATATTTT	CASSRDFSSGNTIYF
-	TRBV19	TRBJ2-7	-	TGTGCCAGTAGTACGAACGCGGGACAAAGGTACTTC	CASSTNAGQRYF
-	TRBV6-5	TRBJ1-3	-	TGTGCCAGCAGTGAGGGGCAGGGGAGCACCATATATTTT	CASSEGQGSTIYF
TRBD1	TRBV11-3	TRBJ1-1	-	TGTGCCAGCAGCAGTCAGGGGGACACTGAAGCTTTCTTT	CASSSQGDTEAFF
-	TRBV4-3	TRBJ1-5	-	TGCGCCAGCAGCCAAGGGGTCTCGGGAACTGGCCAGCCCCAGCATTTT	CASSQGVSGTGQPQHF
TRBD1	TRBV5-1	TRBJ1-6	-	TGCGCCAGCAGCTGGGGGGGGACAGTTTCACCCCTCCACTTT	CASSWGGTVSPLHF
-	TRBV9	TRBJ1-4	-	TGTGCCAGCAGCGTAGCTGGTTTTGGAGAAAAACTGTTTTTT	CASSVAGFGEKLFF
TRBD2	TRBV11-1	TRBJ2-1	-	TGTGCCAGCAGCCCCTCGGGACTAGCGGTGAATGAGCAGTTCTTC	CASSPSGLAVNEQFF